The clone carrying this T cell receptor (beta chain) was detected a few times. The data belong to a study of blood T cell repertoires in COVID-19. Only in-frame clones appear in the TCRdb table, and some are missing; sequencing was by immunoSEQ multiplex PCR. In the table there are 400,000 or so clones, roughly 88% of which are singletons. Trimming shortened V by 2 bases and J by 3 bases, and 8 bases separated the two germline ends. This CDR3 spans 14 amino acids. The V gene's germline CDR1 is SNHLY and CDR2 FYNNEI. The sequencing input was PBMCs or T cells enriched from blood (not recorded which). The receptor comes from a man aged 18 to 35 who had recovered from COVID-19. The chain recombines TRBV2 with TRBJ1-5; possible D gene TRBD1, 6 bases. CDR3 DNA: TGTGCCAGCAGTGAACAGGGGCCCAATCAGCCCCAGCATTTT. As protein: CASSEQGPNQPQHF.